The subject of this entry is one T cell receptor (beta chain). The target antigen is unknown. The donors were members of the validation cohort comprising about 120 subjects, separate from the roughly 730-subject first cohort. Repertoires were generated with immunoSEQ multiplex PCR, while TCRdb's copy carries only in-frame clones and drops some. The sample holds roughly 90,000 clones; approximately 81% are singletons and the top ten take 20%. Germline V lookup: CDR1 LNHDA, CDR2 SQIVND (reference sequence). The CDR3 is 17 amino acids. Germline trimming cut 5 bases from V and 9 bases from J; bases unmatched to any gene: 19. This sample stems from a study of cytomegalovirus exposure and HLA in healthy donors. Across the study: The 120 or so validation repertoires used a platform that matched the one used for the roughly 650 first-cohort repertoires, as a later analysis reported. Study results and limitations: In vitro assays verified that three CMV-associated chains recognized CMV antigens specifically.

This chain joins TRBV19 and TRBJ2-1, with 7 bases matching TRBD2. This sequence was found in a man younger than 30 in good health and CMV-seropositive. Sequencing was carried out using PBMCs. In DNA form, the CDR3 reads TGTGCCAGTAGTTCACCCCCCGGGACCGGCGGGAGATCTGAGCAGTTCTTC. Its protein product is CASSSPPGTGGRSEQFF. The full variable domain, with the rest looked up from reference TRBV19 and TRBJ2-1, is DGGITQSPKYLFRKEGQNVTLSCEQNLNHDAMYWYRQDPGQGLRLIYYSQIVNDFQKGDIAEGYSVSREKKESFPLTVTSAQKNPTAFYLCASSSPPGTGGRSEQFFGPGTRLTVL.